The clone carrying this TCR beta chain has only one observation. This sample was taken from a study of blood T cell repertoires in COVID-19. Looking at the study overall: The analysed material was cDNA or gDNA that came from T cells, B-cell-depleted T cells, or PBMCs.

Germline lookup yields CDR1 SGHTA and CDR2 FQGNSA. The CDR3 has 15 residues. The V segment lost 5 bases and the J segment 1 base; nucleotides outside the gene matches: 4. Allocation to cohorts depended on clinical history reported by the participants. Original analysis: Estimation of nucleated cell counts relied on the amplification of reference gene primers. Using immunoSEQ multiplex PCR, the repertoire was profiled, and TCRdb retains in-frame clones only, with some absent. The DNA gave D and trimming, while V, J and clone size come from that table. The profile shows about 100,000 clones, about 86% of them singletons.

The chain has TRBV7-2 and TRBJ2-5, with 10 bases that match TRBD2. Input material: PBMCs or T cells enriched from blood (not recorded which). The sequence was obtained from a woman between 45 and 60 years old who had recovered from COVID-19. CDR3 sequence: CASSQGLARQETQYF. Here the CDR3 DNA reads TGTGCCAGCAGCCAGGGACTAGCGCGCCAAGAGACCCAGTACTTC.